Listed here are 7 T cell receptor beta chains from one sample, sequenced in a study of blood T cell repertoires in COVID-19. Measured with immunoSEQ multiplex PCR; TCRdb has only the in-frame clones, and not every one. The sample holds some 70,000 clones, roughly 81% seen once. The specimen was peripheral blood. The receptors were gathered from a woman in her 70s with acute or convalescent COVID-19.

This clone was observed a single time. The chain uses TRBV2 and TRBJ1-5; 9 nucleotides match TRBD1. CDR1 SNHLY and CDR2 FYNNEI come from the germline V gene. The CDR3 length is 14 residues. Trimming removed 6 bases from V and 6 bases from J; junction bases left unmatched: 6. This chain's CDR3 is CASRLTGGLQPQHF. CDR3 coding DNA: TGTGCCAGCAGACTAACAGGGGGCCTTCAGCCCCAGCATTTT.

The CDR3 region is CASSSGPGYTF. CDR3 DNA: TGTGCCAGCAGTTCTGGCCCGGGCTACACCTTC. The rearrangement links TRBV12-3 or TRBV12-4 to TRBJ1-2, with D uncertain. The CDR3 has 11 residues. Trimming pared 4 bases from V and 8 bases from J, leaving 8 bases between.

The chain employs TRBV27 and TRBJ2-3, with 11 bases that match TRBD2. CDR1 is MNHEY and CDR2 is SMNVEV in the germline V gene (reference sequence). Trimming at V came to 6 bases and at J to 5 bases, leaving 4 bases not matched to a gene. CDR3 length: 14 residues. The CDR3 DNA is TGTGCCAGCAGCCTACTAGCGGGAGAAGATACGCAGTATTTT. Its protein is CASSLLAGEDTQYF.

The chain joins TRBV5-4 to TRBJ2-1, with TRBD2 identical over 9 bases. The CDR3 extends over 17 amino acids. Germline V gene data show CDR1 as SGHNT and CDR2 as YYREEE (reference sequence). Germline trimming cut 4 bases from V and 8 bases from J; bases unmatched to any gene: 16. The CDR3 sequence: CASSPSWASGASHEQFF. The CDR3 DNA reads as TGTGCCAGCAGCCCATCGTGGGCTAGCGGGGCGTCCCATGAGCAGTTCTTC.

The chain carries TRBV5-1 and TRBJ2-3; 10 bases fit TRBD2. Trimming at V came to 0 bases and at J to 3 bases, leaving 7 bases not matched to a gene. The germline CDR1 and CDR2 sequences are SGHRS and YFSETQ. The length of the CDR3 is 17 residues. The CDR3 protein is CASSLAVAGGGTDTQYF. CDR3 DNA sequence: TGCGCCAGCAGCTTGGCCGTAGCGGGAGGCGGAACAGATACGCAGTATTTT. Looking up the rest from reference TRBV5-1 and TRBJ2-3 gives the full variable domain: KAGVTQTPRYLIKTRGQQVTLSCSPISGHRSVSWYQQTPGQGLQFLFEYFSETQRNKGNFPGRFSGRQFSNSRSEMNVSTLELGDSALYLCASSLAVAGGGTDTQYFGPGTRLTVL.

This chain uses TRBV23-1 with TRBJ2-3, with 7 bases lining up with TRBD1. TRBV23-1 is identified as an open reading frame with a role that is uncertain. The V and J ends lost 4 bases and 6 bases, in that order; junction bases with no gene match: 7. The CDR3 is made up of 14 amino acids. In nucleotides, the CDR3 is TGCGCCAGCAGTCTGGGACAGCACGCGGATACGCAGTATTTT. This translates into CASSLGQHADTQYF.

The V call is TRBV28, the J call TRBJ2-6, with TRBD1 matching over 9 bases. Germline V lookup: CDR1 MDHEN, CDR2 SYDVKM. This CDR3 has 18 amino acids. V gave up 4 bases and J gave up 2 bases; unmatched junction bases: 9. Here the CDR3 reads CASSSQRTGDAGANVLTF. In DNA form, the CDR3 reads TGTGCCAGCAGTTCTCAGAGGACAGGGGATGCTGGGGCCAACGTCCTGACTTTC.